The 27 T cell receptor beta chains in this list originate from one sample, sequenced in a study of shared clonotypes between healthy human individuals. The protocol was immunoSEQ multiplex PCR, while the TCRdb copy is restricted to in-frame clones and leaves out a portion. This sample has around 700,000 clones, with about three quarters found just once. Sequencing input: memory CD4+ T cells sorted from blood. Subset described: CD45RA-negative fraction. The receptor source for this set is a woman aged 25 to 39 in good health.

This CDR3 reads CASSFTGQSYEQYF. The CDR3 DNA reads TGTGCCAGCAGCTTCACTGGACAGTCCTACGAGCAGTACTTC. The genes are TRBV6-5 and TRBJ2-7; TRBD1 is a possible D gene (6 bases). Germline-derived CDR1 and CDR2 are MNHEY and SVGAGI. The CDR3 loop spans 14 amino acids. Trimming left V 6 bases short and J 1 base short, with 13 bases between.

This sequence joins TRBV28 and TRBJ1-2; D remains ambiguous. The V gene lost 6 bases and the J gene lost 9 bases, with 23 bases spanning the gap. This CDR3 region has 15 residues. Germline V gene lookup returns CDR1 MDHEN and CDR2 SYDVKM. CDR3 DNA: TGTGCCAGCAGCCGTCATTTGACCTCGCGGTCTCGCTACACCTTC. This codes for CASSRHLTSRSRYTF.

Concerning this clone itself: A read error is possible here, since a much larger clone lies one base away. The rearrangement joins TRBV27 to TRBJ2-3; D gene unclear. This CDR3 region has 11 residues. V shed 5 bases and J shed 2 bases, with 2 bases lying between them. The V gene's germline CDR1 is MNHEY and CDR2 SMNVEV (reference sequence). For the CDR3, the DNA is TGTGCCAGCAGTGACACAGATACGCAGTATTTT. Protein sequence: CASSDTDTQYF.

The chain employs TRBV28 and TRBJ1-3; the D is unclear. In germline, CDR1 is MDHEN, CDR2 SYDVKM. The CDR3 contains 15 residues. Trimming took 6 bases from V and 2 from J, leaving 14 bases between them. CDR3 nucleotides: TGTGCCAGCAGGGCCATGATGTGGACTGGAAACACCATATATTTT. Translation: CASRAMMWTGNTIYF.

V and J are TRBV10-2 and TRBJ1-1; 12 nucleotides match TRBD1. The ends lost 6 bases at V and 11 bases at J; junction bases unmatched: 4. CDR1 is WSHSY, CDR2 SAAADI, per germline. The CDR3 runs to 12 residues. The CDR3 protein is CASRGQGAGAFF. CDR3 in DNA: TGCGCCAGCAGGGGACAGGGGGCCGGCGCTTTCTTT.

The rearrangement joins TRBV7-9 to TRBJ2-5; 7 bases are shared with TRBD2. The trim removed 7 bases at V and 5 bases at J, leaving 16 bases unmatched. This CDR3 spans 16 amino acids. The germline V gene encodes CDR1 SEHNR and CDR2 FQNEAQ (reference sequence). The CDR3 bases are TGTGCCAGCATAGCCTTCGTGGGAGGGTACGGGGAGACCCAGTACTTC. This translates into CASIAFVGGYGETQYF.

This sequence joins TRBV7-2 and TRBJ1-5; unclear D gene. The CDR3 runs to 14 residues. Trimming shortened V by 5 bases and J by 1 base, and 9 bases separated the two germline ends. Germline V gene sequence: CDR1 SGHTA, CDR2 FQGNSA. The CDR3 DNA reads TGTGCCAGCAGCCAAGACACGAGCAATCAGCCCCAGCATTTT. It codes for CASSQDTSNQPQHF.

This clone showed up just a few times. The chain has TRBV30 and TRBJ2-3; TRBD2 is a possible D gene (5 bases). Trimming shortened V by 6 bases and J by 2 bases, and 15 bases separated the two germline ends. The CDR3 consists of 14 residues. The V gene's germline CDR1 is GTSNPN and CDR2 SVGIG (reference sequence). The DNA for the CDR3 is TGTGCCTGCGCCACCGGAGGTACCACAGATACGCAGTATTTT. Its translation is CACATGGTTDTQYF. The complete variable domain, with remaining parts taken from reference TRBV30 and TRBJ2-3, reads SQTIHQWPATLVQPVGSPLSLECTVEGTSNPNLYWYRQAAGRGLQLLFYSVGIGQISSEVPQNLSASRPQDRQFILSSKKLLLSDSGFYLCACATGGTTDTQYFGPGTRLTVL.

The chain is built from TRBV2 and TRBJ1-2; no clear D. The CDR3 runs 13 residues. The ends were cut back, 6 bases at V and 6 bases at J, with 14 bases in the middle. From germline, CDR1 is SNHLY and CDR2 FYNNEI. CDR3 sequence reads: CASRTGGRNGYTF. The CDR3 DNA sequence: TGTGCCAGCAGGACGGGAGGGAGAAATGGCTACACCTTC.

This sequence joins TRBV21-1 and TRBJ1-5. TRBV21-1 is shown as a pseudogene. The CDR3 sequence is 18 residues long. For the CDR3, the DNA is TGTGCCAGCAGCAAATATCGAAACCGGGACCGCTGTCATCATCCCCAGCATTTT. This codes for CASSKYRNRDRCHHPQHF.

The CDR3 DNA is TGTGCCAGCTCACCTGTCCCGGGACAGGGGGCGATATACAATGAGCAGTTCTTC. Protein product: CASSPVPGQGAIYNEQFF. V is TRBV18 and J is TRBJ2-1; 12 bases match TRBD1. With V trimmed by 3 bases and J by 4 bases, 10 bases remained unmatched. The CDR3 is 18 residues long. CDR1 is KGHSH, CDR2 LQKENI, per germline. Complete variable domain (other parts from reference TRBV18 and TRBJ2-1): NAGVMQNPRHLVRRRGQEARLRCSPMKGHSHVYWYRQLPEEGLKFMVYLQKENIIDESGMPKERFSAEFPKEGPSILRIQQVVRGDSAAYFCASSPVPGQGAIYNEQFFGPGTRLTVL.

A word on this clone: Other DNA sequences in this sample translate to the same CDR3. This chain's CDR3 is CASSTQGSTEAFF. CDR3 nucleotides: TGTGCCAGTAGTACCCAGGGAAGCACTGAAGCTTTCTTT. The V call is TRBV19, the J call TRBJ1-1; D is possibly TRBD1 (5 bases). This CDR3 has 13 residues. Germline values: CDR1 LNHDA, CDR2 SQIVND (reference sequence). The V end was cut by 4 bases, the J end by 4 bases, with 10 bases between.

The rearrangement joins TRBV7-9 to TRBJ1-4; possibly TRBD1 for D (5 bases). The CDR3 has 16 amino acids. In germline, CDR1 is SEHNR, CDR2 FQNEAQ (reference sequence). Trimming pared 2 bases from V and 5 bases from J, leaving 15 bases between. As DNA, the CDR3 is TGTGCCAGCAGCTTATTCCTATGGGGGGAAAATGAAAAACTGTTTTTT. Protein: CASSLFLWGENEKLFF. Filled out from reference TRBV7-9 and TRBJ1-4, the complete variable domain reads DTGVSQNPRHKITKRGQNVTFRCDPISEHNRLYWYRQTLGQGPEFLTYFQNEAQLEKSRLLSDRFSAERPKGSFSTLEIQRTEQGDSAMYLCASSLFLWGENEKLFFGSGTQLSVL.

To note about this clone: Other DNA sequences within the sample encode an identical CDR3. The chain has TRBV11-3 and TRBJ2-1; D unresolved. The CDR3 length is 13 residues. Trimming stripped 5 bases from V and 5 bases from J, with 10 bases between. Germline V gives CDR1 SGHNT, CDR2 YENEEA. CDR3 amino acids: CASSLGLDNEQFF. CDR3 DNA: TGTGCCAGCAGCCTAGGATTGGACAATGAGCAGTTCTTC.

This clone came up many times. The rearrangement uses TRBV29-1 and TRBJ2-2, with D hard to call. Looked up from germline, CDR1 is SQVTM and CDR2 is ANQGSEA. Trimming took off 6 bases at V and 6 bases at J, with 8 bases between the two ends. The CDR3 sequence is 11 residues long. The CDR3 here is CSVTDAGELFF. The CDR3 bases are TGCAGCGTCACCGACGCCGGGGAGCTGTTTTTT.

This clone was detected once. The V and J genes are TRBV27 and TRBJ2-3, with a tentative D call TRBD2 (6 bases). CDR3 length: 15 residues. The germline gives CDR1 MNHEY, CDR2 SMNVEV (reference sequence). The V gene lost 6 bases and the J gene lost 1 base, with 14 bases spanning the gap. CDR3 DNA sequence: TGTGCCAGCAGCCCCCAGACTAGGGGCACAGATACGCAGTATTTT. It specifies CASSPQTRGTDTQYF.

CDR3 sequence (DNA): TGTGCCAGCTCACCCTTGGGACGAGCGCCGAACACCGGGGAGCTGTTTTTT. Its translation is CASSPLGRAPNTGELFF. V usage is TRBV18 and J usage is TRBJ2-2; D possibly matches TRBD1 or TRBD2 (5 bases each). From germline, CDR1 is KGHSH and CDR2 LQKENI. V gave up 3 bases and J gave up 0 bases, with 14 bases separating them. The CDR3 has 17 residues.

This chain links TRBV7-9 with TRBJ2-2, with no clear D. Deletions cut 5 bases from V and 3 bases from J, with 13 bases between. Germline assignment: CDR1 SEHNR and CDR2 FQNEAQ (reference sequence). The CDR3 consists of 15 residues. CDR3 sequence (DNA): TGTGCCAGCAGCATCCCCCGGGTCGACACCGGGGAGCTGTTTTTT. It encodes CASSIPRVDTGELFF.

The chain combines TRBV4-1 with TRBJ1-3; no reliable D call. This CDR3 region has 13 residues. Trimming shortened V by 8 bases and J by 7 bases, and 15 bases separated the two germline ends. Germline V gene data show CDR1 as MGHRA and CDR2 as YSYEKL. CDR3 bases: TGCGCCAGCGCCCGGGAGGTTGCGAACACCATATATTTT. Translated, it gives CASAREVANTIYF.

The J gene is TRBJ1-2, the V gene TRBV7-2, with TRBD1 matching 9 bases. The CDR3 sequence is 14 residues long. Germline V lookup: CDR1 SGHTA, CDR2 FQGNSA. J gave up 7 bases and V 2 bases, and 5 bases lay outside the gene matches. The CDR3 region has the DNA TGTGCCAGCAGCTTATGGGACAGGGAGTTTGGCTACACCTTC. This encodes CASSLWDREFGYTF.

V usage is TRBV7-6 and J usage is TRBJ2-3, with a tentative D call TRBD2 (5 bases). Germline CDR1 reads SGHVS; CDR2 reads FNYEAQ. This CDR3 region has 16 residues. The germline V and J ends were trimmed by 5 bases and 2 bases, with 17 bases remaining between them. CDR3 residues: CASSLGNPGITDTQYF. DNA for the CDR3: TGTGCCAGCAGCCTCGGGAATCCGGGGATCACAGATACGCAGTATTTT.

CDR3 region: CASSPGGPGANVLTF. DNA for the CDR3: TGTGCCAGCAGCCCGGGAGGTCCTGGGGCCAACGTCCTGACTTTC. The chain has TRBV28 and TRBJ2-6, with 7 positions matching TRBD2. CDR1 is MDHEN, CDR2 SYDVKM, per germline. This CDR3 spans 15 amino acids. The trim removed 6 bases at V and 2 bases at J, leaving 4 bases unmatched.

J is TRBJ1-3 and V is TRBV7-9; D is undetermined. The germline V gene has CDR1 SEHNR and CDR2 FQNEAQ (reference sequence). The CDR3 sequence is 13 residues long. Trimming took off 1 base at V and 0 bases at J, with 1 base between the two ends. CDR3 sequence reads: CASSLDSGNTIYF. Written as DNA, the CDR3 is TGTGCCAGCAGCTTAGACTCTGGAAACACCATATATTTT.

There are a few counts of this clone. This chain uses TRBV28 with TRBJ2-7; a weak D match, TRBD2 (5 bases). The length of the CDR3 is 15 residues. The V gene lost 5 bases and the J gene lost 7 bases, with 21 bases spanning the gap. Per the germline V gene, CDR1 is MDHEN and CDR2 is SYDVKM. The CDR3 region is CASSGVGGGSLEQYF. CDR3 bases: TGTGCCAGCAGTGGGGTGGGCGGTGGGAGTTTGGAGCAGTACTTC.

The CDR3 region is CATSGIQHSGANVLTF. DNA of the CDR3: TGTGCCACCAGCGGTATCCAGCACTCTGGGGCCAACGTCCTGACTTTC. The rearrangement uses TRBV15 and TRBJ2-6; unclear D gene. V dropped 5 bases and J dropped 0 bases, with 11 bases sitting between them. Germline CDR1 is LNHNV and CDR2 is YYDKDF (reference sequence). This CDR3 spans 16 amino acids.

The chain is built from TRBV28 and TRBJ1-5; unclear D gene. The CDR3 has 15 amino acids. Trimming shortened V by 7 bases and J by 4 bases, and 17 bases separated the two germline ends. Germline V gene data show CDR1 as MDHEN and CDR2 as SYDVKM. CDR3 region: CASIPSFLGNQPQHF. DNA for the CDR3: TGTGCCAGCATTCCGTCCTTCCTCGGAAATCAGCCCCAGCATTTT.

The rearrangement links TRBV7-2 to TRBJ2-3, with unresolved D. The CDR3 contains 15 residues. CDR1 is SGHTA and CDR2 is FQGNSA in the germline V gene. The V end lost 1 base, the J end lost 2 bases, and 10 bases lay between the germline ends. The CDR3 loop is CASSLVPRSTDTQYF. The CDR3 nucleotides are TGTGCCAGCAGCTTAGTCCCCCGCTCCACAGATACGCAGTATTTT.